What follows are 10 T cell receptor beta chains derived from one specimen sequenced in a study of vaccination effects on CD4 cells after COVID-19. The culture ran for approximately 10 days, and then CD4+ T cells were isolated. Antigens of these TCRs are unknown. Repertoires were generated with immunoSEQ multiplex PCR, while TCRdb's copy carries only in-frame clones and drops some. The sample holds some 23,000 clones, roughly 73% seen once. Sequences were derived from CD4+ T cells from PBMCs cultured without peptide, sampled before COVID-19 vaccination. Source of these receptors: a human donor who received a COVID-19 vaccine.

This clone was recorded a few times. V and J are TRBV13 and TRBJ2-7; TRBD2 agrees at 12 bases. J lost 0 bases, V lost 5 bases, and 14 bases had no gene match. The germline V gene encodes CDR1 PRHDT and CDR2 FYEKMQ (reference sequence). The CDR3 totals 19 residues. DNA of the CDR3: TGTGCCAGCAGCCCAAGGACTAGCGGGGAGAAGTCAAGCTCCTACGAGCAGTACTTC. Residues: CASSPRTSGEKSSSYEQYF.

V usage is TRBV7-9 and J usage is TRBJ2-7, with D perhaps given as TRBD1 or TRBD2 (5 bases each). Trimming took off 3 bases at V and 6 bases at J, with 9 bases between the two ends. The CDR3 is 12 amino acids. In germline, CDR1 is SEHNR, CDR2 FQNEAQ (reference sequence). CDR3 DNA: TGTGCCAGCAGCTTTGGGGGACCCGAGCAGTACTTC. Translated, it gives CASSFGGPEQYF.

This chain joins TRBV4-1 and TRBJ1-6, with D possibly being TRBD1 (5 bases). This CDR3 has 16 amino acids. CDR1 is MGHRA, CDR2 YSYEKL, per germline. V was clipped by 1 base and J by 6 bases, with 13 bases between them. CDR3 bases: TGCGCCAGCAGCCAAGCCACCGGGACCCTTAATTCACCCCTCCACTTT. Its translation is CASSQATGTLNSPLHF.

This chain connects TRBV25-1 to TRBJ2-5; TRBD2 might be the D (5 bases). Trimming cost V 8 bases and J 1 base, with 11 bases left between them. This CDR3 is 13 amino acids long. Germline V lookup: CDR1 MGHDK, CDR2 SYGVNS. The DNA for the CDR3 is TGTGCCAGCGGTGGACTGTCCCAAGAGACCCAGTACTTC. Translated: CASGGLSQETQYF.

This rearrangement joins TRBV6-7 to TRBJ2-2; D is ambiguous. TRBV6-7 is given ORF status, its function remaining uncertain. Trimming cost V 1 base and J 5 bases, with 17 bases left between them. The CDR3 contains 17 residues. The CDR3 sequence: CASSYCHRRSSTGELFF. CDR3 bases: TGTGCCAGCAGTTACTGTCATAGACGGTCTTCAACCGGGGAGCTGTTTTTT.

This sequence joins TRBV13 and TRBJ2-1; 11 nucleotides align to TRBD1. The CDR3 loop spans 15 amino acids. V was clipped by 3 bases and J by 8 bases; unmatched bases: 6. Germline V gene lookup returns CDR1 PRHDT and CDR2 FYEKMQ (reference sequence). The CDR3 nucleotides are TGTGCCAGCAGCTTCGGACAGGGGGCGCGGGATGAGCAGTTCTTC. Its protein is CASSFGQGARDEQFF.

The chain combines TRBV30 with TRBJ1-1; D is unclear. Germline-derived CDR1 and CDR2 are GTSNPN and SVGIG (reference sequence). This CDR3 is 12 amino acids long. Trimming removed 4 bases from V and 4 bases from J, with 10 bases in between. The DNA for the CDR3 is TGTGCCTGGAATCGCAGATTCACTGAAGCTTTCTTT. Translation: CAWNRRFTEAFF.

The CDR3 DNA is TGTGCCAGCAGCTTAGCTCCCGGGACAGGGCGACAGCAAGAGACCCAGTACTTC. It is translated as CASSLAPGTGRQQETQYF. This chain links TRBV7-6 with TRBJ2-5; 9 positions agree with TRBD1. Germline V gives CDR1 SGHVS, CDR2 FNYEAQ. This CDR3 is built from 18 residues. The V and J ends lost 0 bases and 2 bases, in that order; junction bases with no gene match: 10.

The rearrangement uses TRBV10-3 and TRBJ1-1; D is perhaps TRBD1 (5 bases). V was clipped by 1 base and J by 5 bases, with 11 bases between them. Germline lookup yields CDR1 ENHRY and CDR2 SYGVKD. The length of the CDR3 is 14 residues. The DNA of the CDR3 is TGTGCCATCAGTGAGTGGAGGGGAGAGACTGAAGCTTTCTTT. Residues: CAISEWRGETEAFF.

The CDR3 region is CASRTGEGGELFF. The CDR3 region has the DNA TGTGCCAGCAGAACAGGGGAGGGCGGGGAGCTGTTTTTT. The V call is TRBV5-4, the J call TRBJ2-2; D assignment may be TRBD1 or TRBD2 (7 bases each). CDR1 is SGHNT, CDR2 YYREEE, per germline (reference sequence). Trimming took off 5 bases at V and 7 bases at J, with 12 bases between the two ends. The CDR3 runs 13 residues.